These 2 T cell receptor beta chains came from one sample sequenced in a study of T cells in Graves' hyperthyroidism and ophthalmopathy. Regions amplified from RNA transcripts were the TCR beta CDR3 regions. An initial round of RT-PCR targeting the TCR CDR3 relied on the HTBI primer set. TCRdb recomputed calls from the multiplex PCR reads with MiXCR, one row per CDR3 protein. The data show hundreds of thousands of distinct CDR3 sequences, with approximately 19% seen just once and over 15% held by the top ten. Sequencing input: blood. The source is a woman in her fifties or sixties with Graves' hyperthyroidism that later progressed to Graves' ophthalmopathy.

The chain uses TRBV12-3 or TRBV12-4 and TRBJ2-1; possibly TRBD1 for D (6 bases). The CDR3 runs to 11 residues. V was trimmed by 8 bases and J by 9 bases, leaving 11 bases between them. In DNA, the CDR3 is TGTGCCAGCGGGCAGGGGTTTGAGCAGTTCTTC. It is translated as CASGQGFEQFF.

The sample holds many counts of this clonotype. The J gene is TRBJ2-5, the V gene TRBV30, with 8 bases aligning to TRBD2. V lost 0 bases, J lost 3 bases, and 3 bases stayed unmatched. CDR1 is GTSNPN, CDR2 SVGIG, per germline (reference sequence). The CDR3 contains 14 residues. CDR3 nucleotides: TGTGCCTGGAGTGTTCTAGCGGGCAAAGAGACCCAGTACTTC. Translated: CAWSVLAGKETQYF.